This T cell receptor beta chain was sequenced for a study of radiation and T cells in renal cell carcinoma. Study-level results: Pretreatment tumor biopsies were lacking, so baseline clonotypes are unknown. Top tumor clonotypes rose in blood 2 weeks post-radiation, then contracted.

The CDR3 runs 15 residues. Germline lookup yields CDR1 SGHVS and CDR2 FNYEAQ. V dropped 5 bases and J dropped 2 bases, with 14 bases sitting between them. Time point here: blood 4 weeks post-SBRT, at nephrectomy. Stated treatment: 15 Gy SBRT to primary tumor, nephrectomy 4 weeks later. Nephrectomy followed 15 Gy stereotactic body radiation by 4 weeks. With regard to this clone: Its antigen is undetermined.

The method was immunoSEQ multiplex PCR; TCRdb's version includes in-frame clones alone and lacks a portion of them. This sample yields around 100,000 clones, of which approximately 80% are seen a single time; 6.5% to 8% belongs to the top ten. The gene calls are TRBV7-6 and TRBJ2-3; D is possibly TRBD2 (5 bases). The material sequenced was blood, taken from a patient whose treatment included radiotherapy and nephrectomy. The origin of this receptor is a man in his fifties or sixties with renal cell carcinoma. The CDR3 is CASSNRRRTTDTQYF. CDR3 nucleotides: TGTGCCAGCAGCAATCGGAGGAGGACCACAGATACGCAGTATTTT.